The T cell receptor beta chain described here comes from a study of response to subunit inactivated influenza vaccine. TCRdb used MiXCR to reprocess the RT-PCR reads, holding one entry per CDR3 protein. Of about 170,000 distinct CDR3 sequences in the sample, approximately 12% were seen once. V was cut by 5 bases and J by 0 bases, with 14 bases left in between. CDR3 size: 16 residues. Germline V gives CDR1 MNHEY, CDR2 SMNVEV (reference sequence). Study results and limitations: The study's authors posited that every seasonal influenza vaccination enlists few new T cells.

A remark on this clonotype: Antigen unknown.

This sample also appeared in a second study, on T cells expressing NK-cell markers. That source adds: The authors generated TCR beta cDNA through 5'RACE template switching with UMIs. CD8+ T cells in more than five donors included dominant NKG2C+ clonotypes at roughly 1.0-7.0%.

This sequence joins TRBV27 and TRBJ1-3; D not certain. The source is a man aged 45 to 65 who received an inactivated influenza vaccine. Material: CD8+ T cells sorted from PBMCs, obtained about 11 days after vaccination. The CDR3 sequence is CASSPGPSYSGNTIYF. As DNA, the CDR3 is TGTGCCAGCAGTCCAGGTCCATCCTACTCTGGAAACACCATATATTTT.